Sequencing of this T cell receptor (beta chain) was carried out in a study of molecular identifiers for immune sequencing clone quantification (dated by TCRdb to the late 2010s). With respect to the entire study: For a replicate experiment, RNA from about 20,000 or 100,000 naive CD8 T cells was divided into five aliquots, of which four were sequenced. CD8 T cells were used in a methods study to benchmark molecular-identifier clustering-based TCR repertoire sequencing (MIDCIRS) and TCR RNA copy counting. Points the paper makes about the study in general: Approximately 3.1 recovered TCR RNA copies per cell were obtained by modeling, versus approximately 9 by digital PCR, implying a capture efficiency of about 30%. A single cell's worth of spiked-in Jurkat TCR RNA was reported detectable even among under 1.3 million naive CD8 T cells. When barcode sub-clustering was left out, chimeric consensus sequences inflated TCR diversity, with chimeras reaching as high as 47%. The naive libraries included spiked-in Jurkat TCR RNA (around 9 copies' worth), and this RNA is not part of the donor repertoire. Highly expanded clone sizes could be underestimated because identical TCR molecules may share a barcode. Clones above 20 RNA copies held over 97% of molecules in CMV-specific effector cells but under 1% in naive cells.

Libraries of naive CD8 T cells were built from about 20,000 to 1,000,000 sorted cells, with 10%, 30% or 50% of the purified RNA used. Naive CD8 T cells were FACS-sorted as CD8+CD4-CCR7+CD45RA+ on a BD FACSAria II into RLT Plus buffer. To test detection sensitivity, Jurkat RNA equivalent to more than eight TCR copies was spiked into samples of about 17,000-1,100,000 naive CD8 T cells. CD8 T cells were enriched with RosetteSep CD8+ T Cell Enrichment Cocktail and Ficoll-Paque, followed by ACK red cell lysis. The library was prepared using PCR. This sample was sequenced with an Illumina HiSeq 4000. Bulk TCR libraries were prepared as previously described, using TCR primers listed in Table S5. Total RNA was purified with the Qiagen AllPrep DNA/RNA kit. Before analysis, reads from multiple sequencing runs of the same library were pooled. In the paper's pipeline: Reads were retained only if the reads had an exact TCR constant sequence, and the retained reads were trimmed to 150 nt and grouped according to their 12-nt molecular barcodes. Reads inside each barcode group were sub-clustered using a 15% Levenshtein threshold, and a quality-weighted consensus sequence was constructed for each RNA molecule. Non-functional sequences were excluded, and lower-count sequences lying one edit away from another sequence were also excluded. On the basis of fitting two negative binomial distributions, barcode sub-clusters with fewer than 20% of the maximum read count were discarded. The public reads were quality trimmed at Q25 with fastp and then assembled into clones with MiXCR by TCRdb, keeping productive beta chains. CDR3 protein sequences are deduplicated, and each keeps its most common genes and DNA. TCRdb, not the original authors, processed these V and J calls. Recorded for this sample are roughly 320,000 distinct CDR3 sequences; about 20% of them occurred a single time. Jointly, the top ten make up approximately 0.84% of the sample.

In the germline V gene, CDR1 corresponds to SQVTM and CDR2 to ANQGSEA. Measured from the cysteine to the phenylalanine, the CDR3 is 10 residues long. Here the CDR3 DNA is all that survives: 30 bases in frame from base 1. Trimming accounts for 4 bases at V and 7 bases at J, while the number of junction bases matched to no gene is 1. This clonotype was recorded at least ten times. Its cognate antigen has yet to be identified. No base-level quality is on record; no much larger clone is a single base apart. The material sequenced was naive CD8+ T cells from blood, with Jurkat cell RNA spiked in. The meaning of the sample's cell subset or site label: FACS-sorted CD8+CD4-CCR7+CD45RA+ naive T cells. This clonotype originated in a human donor in good health. Some libraries in this study had Jurkat cell RNA spiked in. The rearrangement joined TRBV29-1 to TRBJ2-7; 7 bases in the junction line up with TRBD1. The CDR3 corresponds to CSVVTGEQYF. The sequenced DNA is TGCAGCGTTGTGACAGGGGAGCAGTACTTC.